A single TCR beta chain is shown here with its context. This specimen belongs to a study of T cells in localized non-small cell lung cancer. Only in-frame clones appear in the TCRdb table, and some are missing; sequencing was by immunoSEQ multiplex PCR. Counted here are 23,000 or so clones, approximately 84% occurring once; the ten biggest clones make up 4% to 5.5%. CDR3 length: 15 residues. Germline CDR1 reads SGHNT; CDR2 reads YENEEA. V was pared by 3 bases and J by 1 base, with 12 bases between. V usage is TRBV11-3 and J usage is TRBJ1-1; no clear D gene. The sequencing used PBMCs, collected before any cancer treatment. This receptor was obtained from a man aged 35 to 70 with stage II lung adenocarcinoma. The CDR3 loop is CASSFGRDTNTEAFF. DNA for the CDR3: TGTGCCAGCAGCTTTGGGCGGGATACGAACACTGAAGCTTTCTTT. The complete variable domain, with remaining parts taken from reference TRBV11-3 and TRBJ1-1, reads EAGVVQSPRYKIIEKKQPVAFWCNPISGHNTLYWYLQNLGQGPELLIRYENEEAVDDSQLPKDRFSAERLKGVDSTLKIQPAELGDSAVYLCASSFGRDTNTEAFFGQGTRLTVV.